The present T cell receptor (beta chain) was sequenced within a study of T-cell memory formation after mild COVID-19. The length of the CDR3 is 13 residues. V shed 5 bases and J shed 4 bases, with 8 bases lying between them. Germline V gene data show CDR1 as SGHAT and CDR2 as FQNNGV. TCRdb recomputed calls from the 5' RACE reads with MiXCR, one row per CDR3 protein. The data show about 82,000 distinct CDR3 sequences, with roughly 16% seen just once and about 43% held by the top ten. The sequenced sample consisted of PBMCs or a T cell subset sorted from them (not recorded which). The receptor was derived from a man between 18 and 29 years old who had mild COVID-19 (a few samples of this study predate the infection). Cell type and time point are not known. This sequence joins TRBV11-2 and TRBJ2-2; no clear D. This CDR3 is CASSRTGTGELFF. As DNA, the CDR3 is TGTGCCAGCAGCCGGACGGGCACCGGGGAGCTGTTTTTT.